Sequencing of this T cell receptor beta chain was carried out in a study of T-cell memory formation after mild COVID-19. The CDR3 is made up of 16 amino acids. Trimming took 2 bases from V and 7 from J, leaving 18 bases between them. Germline V gene data show CDR1 as SEHNR and CDR2 as FQNEAQ (reference sequence). Via MiXCR, TCRdb re-called the 5' RACE reads, giving one row per CDR3 protein. The table lists roughly 160,000 distinct CDR3 sequences, 9.5% to 13% of them singletons. This clonotype has ten or more counts. The TCR originated in a man between 18 and 29 years old who had mild COVID-19 (a few samples of this study predate the infection). Cell type and time point are not known. The V and J genes are TRBV7-9 and TRBJ1-5; the D gene is possibly TRBD1 (6 bases). Sequencing was performed on PBMCs or a T cell subset sorted from them (not recorded which). This chain's CDR3 is CASSLNAVQGEQPQHF. CDR3 DNA: TGTGCCAGCAGCTTAAATGCTGTACAGGGAGAACAGCCCCAGCATTTT.